The clone carrying this TCR beta chain was seen just once. The antigen is unknown. This record comes from a study of cytomegalovirus exposure and HLA in healthy donors. The overall study: 81% of 398 genotyped donors fell in the Caucasian-associated ancestry cluster.

Study-wide findings and caveats: TCR sequences were mostly rare, though some public TCRs occurred in many donors. Per a prior analysis, the majority of TCR beta V segments were productive roughly 90% or roughly 30% of the time.

The study ran its PCR with 60 Vbeta and 13 Jbeta primers. Authors' analysis steps: Later reanalysis found around 84 million unique TCR beta chains, 9 million to 12 million of them shared. Assay used: immunoSEQ multiplex PCR; TCRdb lists only in-frame clones, some missing. Clone size and V and J calls were adopted from that table, with D and trimming inferred from the DNA. Seen here are about 300,000 clones, roughly 88% observed once, and the top ten hold 4%. Germline values: CDR1 MDHEN, CDR2 SYDVKM. Deletions cut 4 bases from V and 5 bases from J, with 8 bases between. CDR3 length: 12 amino acids. The source is a man in his forties in good health and CMV-seropositive. Sequencing used PBMCs. The gene calls are TRBV28 and TRBJ1-2; no firm D call. The CDR3 loop is CASSSNRYGYTF. The CDR3 nucleotides read TGTGCCAGCAGTTCAAACCGGTATGGCTACACCTTC.